Listed below are T cell receptor beta chains from one sample, sequenced in a study of T cells after yellow fever vaccination. TCRdb used MiXCR to reprocess the 5' RACE reads, holding one entry per CDR3 protein. The profile shows a few hundred thousand distinct CDR3 sequences, around 17% of them singletons. The sample in question was PBMCs, obtained 5 days after the first yellow fever vaccination. The receptors were gathered from a man between 18 and 29 years old who received the YFV17D yellow fever vaccine. The CDR3 runs from the conserved cysteine through the conserved F or W. Each record gives: J gene, D gene, V gene, clone size, CDR3 length, CDR3 protein, CDR3 DNA. D genes are given only for firm matches. Clone size is shown for a subset of rows, as once, few, many or a class of expanded clone.

TRBJ2-5 | NA | TRBV9 | many | 14 | CASSVLWGGETQYF | TGTGCCAGCAGCGTTCTCTGGGGTGGGGAGACCCAGTACTTC
TRBJ2-2 | TRBD2 | TRBV4-2 | few | 15 | CAGGLAGANTGELFF | TGTGCCGGGGGACTAGCGGGCGCGAACACCGGGGAGCTGTTTTTT
TRBJ2-2 | TRBD2 | TRBV7-3 | NA | 15 | CASSKGLADTGELFF | TGTGCCAGCAGCAAGGGACTAGCGGACACCGGGGAGCTGTTTTTT
TRBJ1-5 | NA | TRBV28 | NA | 15 | CASSSGSYSNQPQHF | TGTGCCAGCAGTTCCGGGTCGTATAGCAATCAGCCCCAGCATTTT
TRBJ2-1 | TRBD1 | TRBV6-4 | NA | 17 | CASSRLHRDRGYNEQFF | TGTGCCAGCAGTCGACTCCACCGGGACAGGGGTTACAATGAGCAGTTCTTC
TRBJ1-1 | TRBD1 | TRBV20-1 | few | 15 | CSARQRGRRNTEAFF | TGCAGTGCTAGACAAAGGGGGCGTCGGAACACTGAAGCTTTCTTT
TRBJ2-3 | NA | TRBV5-1 | NA | 14 | CASSSQGMVDTQYF | TGCGCCAGCAGCTCCCAGGGGATGGTAGATACGCAGTATTTT
TRBJ2-3 | NA | TRBV14 | NA | 14 | CASSQEKGSSLQYF | TGTGCCAGCAGCCAAGAGAAGGGTTCCTCTCTACAGTATTTT
TRBJ2-1 | TRBD2 | TRBV20-1 | NA | 16 | CSARDWGSSGGNEQFF | TGCAGTGCTAGAGATTGGGGGTCTAGCGGGGGCAATGAGCAGTTCTTC
TRBJ1-2 | TRBD1 | TRBV20-1 | NA | 13 | CSARRQGPRGYTF | TGCAGTGCTAGACGACAGGGGCCTCGAGGCTACACCTTC
TRBJ2-1 | NA | TRBV3-1 | few | 14 | CASSQEGSRHEQFF | TGTGCCAGCAGCCAAGAAGGAAGTAGGCATGAGCAGTTCTTC
TRBJ2-3 | NA | TRBV6-1 | NA | 13 | CATTQTSTDTQYF | TGTGCCACCACCCAAACTAGCACAGATACGCAGTATTTT
TRBJ1-5 | TRBD1 | TRBV6-2/TRBV6-3 | few | 13 | CASWAGGLQPQHF | TGTGCCAGCTGGGCAGGGGGTCTACAGCCCCAGCATTTT
TRBJ1-5 | TRBD1 | TRBV6-2/TRBV6-3 | few | 15 | CASSGQGLSNEPQHF | TGTGCCAGCAGTGGACAGGGATTGAGCAATGAGCCCCAGCATTTT
TRBJ2-3 | TRBD2 | TRBV5-6 | NA | 16 | CASISRIAGGWDTQYF | TGTGCCAGCATATCCCGTATCGCGGGGGGATGGGATACGCAGTATTTT
TRBJ2-5 | NA | TRBV10-3 | few | 13 | CAISHTGKETQYF | TGTGCCATCAGCCATACAGGGAAAGAGACCCAGTACTTC
TRBJ1-5 | NA | TRBV7-8 | few | 13 | CASSPSVNQPQHF | TGTGCCAGCAGCCCATCTGTGAATCAGCCCCAGCATTTT
TRBJ1-5 | NA | TRBV2 | once | 13 | CASREDRPKPQHF | TGTGCCAGCAGGGAGGACAGACCTAAGCCCCAGCATTTT
TRBJ2-7 | TRBD1 | TRBV27 | few | 16 | CASSLSPGQFAYEQYF | TGTGCCAGCAGTTTATCCCCGGGACAGTTTGCCTACGAGCAGTACTTC
TRBJ1-3 | NA | TRBV4-3 | NA | 15 | CASSQDRGVRGTIYF | TGCGCCAGCAGCCAAGATCGGGGGGTCCGAGGCACCATATATTTT
TRBJ2-1 | NA | TRBV28 | few | 13 | CASSPWPYNEQFF | TGTGCCAGCAGTCCCTGGCCCTACAATGAGCAGTTCTTC
TRBJ2-5 | NA | TRBV28 | NA | 13 | CATRLVNGETQYF | TGTGCCACGCGACTAGTAAATGGAGAGACCCAGTACTTC
TRBJ1-1 | NA | TRBV5-4 | NA | 13 | CASSAKGGTEAFF | TGTGCCAGCAGCGCGAAAGGTGGCACTGAAGCTTTCTTT
TRBJ2-5 | TRBD1 | TRBV6-5 | few | 15 | CASSYRQGKGETQYF | TGTGCCAGCAGTTACCGACAGGGCAAGGGAGAGACCCAGTACTTC
TRBJ2-3 | TRBD1 | TRBV12-3/TRBV12-4 | few | 17 | CASSYPWTGGAVDTQYF | TGTGCCAGCAGTTACCCTTGGACAGGGGGCGCGGTAGATACGCAGTATTTT
TRBJ2-1 | NA | TRBV20-1 | few | 14 | CSARDGGGPNEQFF | TGCAGTGCTAGAGATGGGGGGGGGCCCAATGAGCAGTTCTTC
TRBJ2-7 | NA | TRBV20-1 | few | 13 | CSARQRDAEPGYF | TGCAGTGCACGCCAAAGAGACGCAGAACCCGGGTACTTC
TRBJ2-3 | NA | TRBV4-3 | NA | 15 | CASSLLGTLTDTQYF | TGCGCCAGCAGCCTCCTCGGGACTCTCACAGATACGCAGTATTTT
TRBJ2-5 | TRBD2 | TRBV7-2 | few | 17 | CASSVGLAGGWLETQYF | TGTGCCAGCAGCGTCGGACTAGCGGGGGGGTGGTTGGAGACCCAGTACTTC
TRBJ2-3 | NA | TRBV29-1 | many | 12 | CSVDEGTDTQYF | TGCAGCGTTGACGAGGGGACAGATACGCAGTATTTT
TRBJ1-6 | NA | TRBV6-2/TRBV6-3 | few | 15 | CASSITGGGRSPLHF | TGTGCCAGCAGTATTACAGGAGGAGGGAGATCACCCCTCCACTTT
TRBJ2-1 | NA | TRBV5-1 | few | 18 | CASSLAEVWALTHNEQFF | TGCGCCAGCAGCTTGGCTGAAGTTTGGGCGCTGACCCACAATGAGCAGTTCTTC
TRBJ2-7 | NA | TRBV10-3 | many | 12 | CAITWDSNEQYF | TGTGCCATCACTTGGGACTCTAACGAGCAGTACTTC
TRBJ1-5 | TRBD1 | TRBV9 | NA | 15 | CASSVGDRRGQPQHF | TGTGCCAGCAGCGTCGGGGACAGGCGAGGCCAGCCCCAGCATTTT
TRBJ2-5 | NA | TRBV2 | NA | 13 | CASSEPGEETQYF | TGTGCCAGCAGTGAACCAGGGGAAGAGACCCAGTACTTC
TRBJ2-2 | NA | TRBV28 | few | 13 | CASLGLNTGELFF | TGTGCCAGCCTCGGTTTGAACACCGGGGAGCTGTTTTTT
TRBJ2-3 | NA | TRBV3-1 | few | 15 | CASSQGLASTDTQYF | TGTGCCAGCAGCCAAGGGCTAGCGAGCACAGATACGCAGTATTTT
TRBJ2-3 | TRBD1 | TRBV7-2 | NA | 16 | CASSLQGQVPTDTQYF | TGTGCCAGCAGCTTACAAGGACAGGTACCCACAGATACGCAGTATTTT
TRBJ2-2 | TRBD1 | TRBV24-1 | NA | 14 | CATSDRGRTGELFF | TGTGCCACCTCCGACAGGGGCCGAACCGGGGAGCTGTTTTTT
TRBJ1-5 | NA | TRBV28 | few | 12 | CAIGRTNQPQHF | TGTGCCATCGGACGGACAAATCAGCCCCAGCATTTT